This paragraph reports one TCR beta chain. Its antigen is unidentified. The sample comes from a study of long-term antiretroviral therapy in people with HIV. Investigators performed immunoSEQ version v3.0 at survey level. Assay: immunoSEQ multiplex PCR; the TCRdb copy retains only in-frame clones and omits some. The table shows roughly 25,000 clones, with approximately 93% occurring only once. V was cut by 6 bases and J by 7 bases, with 15 bases left in between. From germline, CDR1 is MGHRA and CDR2 YSYEKL. The CDR3 length is 13 residues. Study-wide findings and caveats: Compared with controls, HIV repertoires showed narrower CDR3 length ranges.

Material: unsorted PBMCs, obtained 7.6 years after starting antiretroviral therapy. The chain joins TRBV4-1 to TRBJ1-2; D possibly corresponds to TRBD1 (5 bases). The origin of this receptor is a woman in her forties with HIV. Here the CDR3 DNA reads TGCGCCAGCAGGCAGGGACCGTACTCTGGCTACACCTTC. Its translation: CASRQGPYSGYTF.